The next 17 T cell receptor beta chains were all read from a single sample in a study of Ad26.COV2.S vaccination and SARS-CoV-2 variants. TCRdb's copy holds only in-frame clones and misses some; the assay was immunoSEQ multiplex PCR. Altogether 430,000 or so clones are present, around 90% being singletons, with the ten largest covering 9% to 15%. Treatment meaning: some 19 received Ad26.COV2.S at low or high dose, single or two shots; about 5 received placebo; per-sample allocation not given. At day 63 after the first vaccine or placebo injection, samples were drawn. The specimen was peripheral blood, collected in a trial of Ad26.COV2.S vaccine versus placebo. These receptors were taken from a person between 18 and 65 years old who received the Ad26.COV2.S COVID-19 vaccine or a placebo.

The rearrangement links TRBV4-1 to TRBJ2-7; 7 bases fit TRBD2. V shed 2 bases, J shed 4 bases, and the junction held 14 bases outside the gene matches. The germline V gene has CDR1 MGHRA and CDR2 YSYEKL. This CDR3 comprises 17 residues. This CDR3 reads CASSQRVSGEGFYEQYF. The CDR3 coding sequence is TGCGCCAGCAGCCAACGGGTCAGCGGGGAAGGGTTTTACGAGCAGTACTTC.

V usage is TRBV30 and J usage is TRBJ1-6, with D uncertain. Per the germline V gene, CDR1 is GTSNPN and CDR2 is SVGIG (reference sequence). The V and J ends lost 4 bases and 7 bases respectively, with 11 bases between them. CDR3 size: 13 residues. CDR3 coding DNA: TGTGCCTGGAAGGCAGATGGGAATTCACCCCTCCACTTT. Translating gives CAWKADGNSPLHF. Looking up the rest from reference TRBV30 and TRBJ1-6 gives the full variable domain: SQTIHQWPATLVQPVGSPLSLECTVEGTSNPNLYWYRQAAGRGLQLLFYSVGIGQISSEVPQNLSASRPQDRQFILSSKKLLLSDSGFYLCAWKADGNSPLHFGNGTRLTVT.

This clone was recorded once. The chain joins TRBV6-5 to TRBJ2-7; 11 bases fit TRBD2. V shed 7 bases, J shed 2 bases, and the junction held 4 bases outside the gene matches. CDR1 MNHEY and CDR2 SVGAGI come from the germline V gene. The CDR3 is 14 residues long. CDR3 sequence reads: CASKRLAGPYEQYF. The CDR3 bases are TGTGCCAGCAAACGACTAGCGGGACCCTACGAGCAGTACTTC.

The V gene is TRBV7-9, the J gene TRBJ1-3, with unresolved D. Germline values: CDR1 SEHNR, CDR2 FQNEAQ (reference sequence). The V gene lost 2 bases and the J gene lost 2 bases, with 7 bases spanning the gap. The CDR3 contains 14 residues. The DNA for the CDR3 is TGTGCCAGCAGCTTAAAACAGACTGGAAACACCATATATTTT. This translates into CASSLKQTGNTIYF.

The V call is TRBV30, the J call TRBJ2-4; perhaps D is TRBD1 or TRBD2 (6 bases each). V shed 0 bases and J shed 4 bases, with 13 bases lying between them. Germline V lookup: CDR1 GTSNPN, CDR2 SVGIG (reference sequence). CDR3 length: 15 residues. CDR3 in amino acids: CAWSVGGLVKNIQYF. CDR3 in DNA: TGTGCCTGGAGTGTAGGGGGGCTAGTAAAAAACATTCAGTACTTC.

CDR3 sequence reads: CASSLDSRLHQPQHF. The CDR3 region has the DNA TGTGCCAGCAGCTTAGACAGCCGTCTTCATCAGCCCCAGCATTTT. The chain combines TRBV7-9 with TRBJ1-5, with no clear D. The CDR3 runs to 15 residues. Germline V gene sequence: CDR1 SEHNR, CDR2 FQNEAQ (reference sequence). The germline V and J ends were trimmed by 1 base and 5 bases, with 12 bases remaining between them.

This chain joins TRBV3-1 (or the pseudogene TRBV3-2) and TRBJ2-3, with TRBD2 matching 8 bases. V lost 8 bases to trimming and J lost 4 bases; unmatched junction nucleotides: 2. CDR1 and CDR2 (germline): LGHDT, YNNKEL (reference sequence). CDR3 length: 12 amino acids. This chain's CDR3 is CASRAGADTQYF. In nucleotides, the CDR3 is TGTGCCAGCCGAGCGGGAGCAGATACGCAGTATTTT.

The V call is TRBV11-2, the J call TRBJ2-1; 10 positions agree with TRBD2. The CDR3 sequence is 16 residues long. Germline-derived CDR1 and CDR2 are SGHAT and FQNNGV. V lost 0 bases, J lost 7 bases, and 6 bases stayed unmatched. Here the CDR3 reads CASSLDLAGGLNEQFF. CDR3 DNA sequence: TGTGCCAGCAGCTTAGATTTAGCGGGAGGTTTGAATGAGCAGTTCTTC.

V usage is TRBV4-1 and J usage is TRBJ1-3, with D unclear. The CDR3 length is 16 residues. The V end lost 0 bases, the J end lost 0 bases, and 9 bases lay between the germline ends. Germline CDR1 MGHRA, CDR2 YSYEKL. In DNA, the CDR3 is TGCGCCAGCAGCCAAGACTGGTTTAGCTCTGGAAACACCATATATTTT. Amino acid sequence: CASSQDWFSSGNTIYF.

This sequence joins TRBV11-2 and TRBJ2-7; 8 bases fit TRBD1. J was trimmed by 4 bases and V by 7 bases; bases with no gene match: 12. Germline V gene sequence: CDR1 SGHAT, CDR2 FQNNGV. There are 15 residues in the CDR3. The chain's CDR3 is CASTPRAGGEYEQYF. The DNA for the CDR3 is TGTGCCAGCACCCCTAGGGCAGGGGGCGAATACGAGCAGTACTTC. Full variable domain (remainder filled in from reference TRBV11-2 and TRBJ2-7): EAGVAQSPRYKIIEKRQSVAFWCNPISGHATLYWYQQILGQGPKLLIQFQNNGVVDDSQLPKDRFSAERLKGVDSTLKIQPAKLEDSAVYLCASTPRAGGEYEQYFGPGTRLTVT.

This chain uses TRBV18 with TRBJ2-7; D is possibly TRBD1 or TRBD2 (5 bases each). This CDR3 spans 15 amino acids. CDR1 and CDR2 from the germline V gene are KGHSH and LQKENI. Trimming removed 4 bases from V and 4 bases from J, with 17 bases in between. CDR3 loop: CASSRSGTLGYEQYF. The CDR3 DNA reads TGTGCCAGCTCACGCTCCGGGACCCTGGGGTACGAGCAGTACTTC.

V gene TRBV6-5 combines with J gene TRBJ1-2, with D possibly matching TRBD1 (5 bases). The V gene's germline CDR1 is MNHEY and CDR2 SVGAGI. V lost 3 bases, J lost 5 bases, and 10 bases lay in between. The length of the CDR3 is 13 residues. CDR3 loop: CASSYRQSYGYTF. The CDR3 DNA reads as TGTGCCAGCAGTTATCGACAGTCGTATGGCTACACCTTC.

A single count supports this clone. This rearrangement joins TRBV27 to TRBJ2-5; TRBD2 is a possible D gene (6 bases). The V end lost 5 bases, the J end lost 7 bases, and 14 bases lay between the germline ends. CDR1 is MNHEY and CDR2 is SMNVEV in the germline V gene (reference sequence). The CDR3 covers 13 residues. As DNA, the CDR3 is TGTGCCAGCAGTACCATGCGGGACGGGACCCAGTACTTC. Translated, it gives CASSTMRDGTQYF.

The chain is built from TRBV30 and TRBJ1-1, with no clear D. The V gene's germline CDR1 is GTSNPN and CDR2 SVGIG (reference sequence). V was cut by 3 bases and J by 1 base, with 6 bases left in between. This CDR3 contains 12 residues. As DNA, the CDR3 is TGTGCCTGGAGGTGGGCGAACACTGAAGCTTTCTTT. Translated: CAWRWANTEAFF.

The chain combines TRBV5-6 with TRBJ1-2; no definite D call. V lost 6 bases and J lost 4, with 13 bases in between. Germline assignment: CDR1 SGHDT and CDR2 YYEEEE. This CDR3 spans 13 amino acids. CDR3 in amino acids: CASTSDVGYGYTF. In nucleotides, the CDR3 is TGTGCCAGCACCAGTGATGTGGGCTATGGCTACACCTTC.

This clone was found once. The V and J genes are TRBV4-3 and TRBJ2-6; D ambiguous. The V gene's germline CDR1 is LGHNA and CDR2 YSLEER. CDR3 length: 15 amino acids. V was pared by 0 bases and J by 1 base, with 4 bases between. DNA of the CDR3: TGCGCCAGCAGCCAAGACAGGTCTGGGGCCAACGTCCTGACTTTC. This gives the protein CASSQDRSGANVLTF.

The genes are TRBV15 and TRBJ1-5, with 7 bases lining up with TRBD1. V was clipped by 6 bases and J by 0 bases; unmatched bases: 8. The CDR3 contains 16 residues. The germline CDR1 and CDR2 sequences are LNHNV and YYDKDF (reference sequence). The CDR3 sequence is CATRGPGGHSNQPQHF. The CDR3 DNA follows: TGTGCCACCAGGGGCCCAGGGGGACATAGCAATCAGCCCCAGCATTTT.